This TCR beta chain was sequenced for a study of human T cells and chemical hapten exposure. The wider study: Largely, small differences in pooled library volume made per-sample TCR yields vary.

Someone pulled total RNA out of unfractionated whole blood. The authors' processing: Per sample, the median was approximately 100,000 TCRs, with values from about 24,000 to 680,000. TCRdb ran MiXCR on the 5' RACE reads and lists one entry per CDR3 protein. None of the V and J calls come from the authors' own analysis; TCRdb made them. The sample includes 100,000 to 120,000 distinct CDR3 sequences, 19% seen only once; the top ten take approximately 3%. This TCR was sampled from a human donor in good health.

The CDR3 DNA is TGCGCCAGCAGTGATTTGGGACTAGCGGGAGGGCCTAGTTCCTACAATGAGCAGTTCTTC. Its protein is CASSDLGLAGGPSSYNEQFF. The rearrangement joins TRBV10-2 to TRBJ2-1; 16 bases are shared with TRBD2. V dropped 3 bases and J dropped 1; count of bases not matched to a gene: 9. This CDR3 has 20 residues. CDR1 and CDR2 (germline): WSHSY, SAAADI.